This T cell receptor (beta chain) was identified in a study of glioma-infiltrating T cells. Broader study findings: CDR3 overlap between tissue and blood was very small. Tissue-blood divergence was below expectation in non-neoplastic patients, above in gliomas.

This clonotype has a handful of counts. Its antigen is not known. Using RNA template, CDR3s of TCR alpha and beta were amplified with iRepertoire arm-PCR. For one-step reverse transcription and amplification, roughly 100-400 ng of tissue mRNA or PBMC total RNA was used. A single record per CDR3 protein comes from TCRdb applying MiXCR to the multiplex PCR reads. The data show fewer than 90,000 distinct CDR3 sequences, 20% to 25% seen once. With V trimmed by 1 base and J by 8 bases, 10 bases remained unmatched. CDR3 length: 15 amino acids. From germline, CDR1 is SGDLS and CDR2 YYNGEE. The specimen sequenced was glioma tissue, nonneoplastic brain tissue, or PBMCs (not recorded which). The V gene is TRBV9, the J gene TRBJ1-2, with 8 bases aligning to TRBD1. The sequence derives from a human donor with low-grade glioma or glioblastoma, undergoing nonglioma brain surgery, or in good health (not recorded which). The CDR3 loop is CASSVSGMGTGGYTF. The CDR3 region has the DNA TGTGCCAGCAGCGTAAGCGGAATGGGGACAGGCGGCTACACCTTC.